This entry is about one T cell receptor (beta chain). The data originate from a study of blood T cell repertoires in COVID-19. About the study: There were acute and convalescent COVID-19 samples, and they came from the United States, Italy and Spain.

Authors' methods: Scientists estimated how many nucleated cells there were by amplifying reference gene primers. Sequencing used immunoSEQ multiplex PCR; TCRdb keeps in-frame clones, though not all of them. The DNA was the basis for D and trimming; V, J and clone size are from that table. The sample lists 250,000 to 350,000 clones; about nine tenths were seen once. Germline values: CDR1 SGHRS, CDR2 YFSETQ. The CDR3 length is 14 residues. V dropped 3 bases and J dropped 3 bases, with 12 bases sitting between them. Sequencing was carried out using peripheral blood. This sequence originates from a woman aged 25 to 45 with COVID-19, enrolled during active disease. This chain connects TRBV5-1 to TRBJ1-1; possibly TRBD1 for D (5 bases). The CDR3 spells CASSSGELDTEAFF. CDR3 coding DNA: TGCGCCAGCAGCTCGGGGGAGCTGGACACTGAAGCTTTCTTT.